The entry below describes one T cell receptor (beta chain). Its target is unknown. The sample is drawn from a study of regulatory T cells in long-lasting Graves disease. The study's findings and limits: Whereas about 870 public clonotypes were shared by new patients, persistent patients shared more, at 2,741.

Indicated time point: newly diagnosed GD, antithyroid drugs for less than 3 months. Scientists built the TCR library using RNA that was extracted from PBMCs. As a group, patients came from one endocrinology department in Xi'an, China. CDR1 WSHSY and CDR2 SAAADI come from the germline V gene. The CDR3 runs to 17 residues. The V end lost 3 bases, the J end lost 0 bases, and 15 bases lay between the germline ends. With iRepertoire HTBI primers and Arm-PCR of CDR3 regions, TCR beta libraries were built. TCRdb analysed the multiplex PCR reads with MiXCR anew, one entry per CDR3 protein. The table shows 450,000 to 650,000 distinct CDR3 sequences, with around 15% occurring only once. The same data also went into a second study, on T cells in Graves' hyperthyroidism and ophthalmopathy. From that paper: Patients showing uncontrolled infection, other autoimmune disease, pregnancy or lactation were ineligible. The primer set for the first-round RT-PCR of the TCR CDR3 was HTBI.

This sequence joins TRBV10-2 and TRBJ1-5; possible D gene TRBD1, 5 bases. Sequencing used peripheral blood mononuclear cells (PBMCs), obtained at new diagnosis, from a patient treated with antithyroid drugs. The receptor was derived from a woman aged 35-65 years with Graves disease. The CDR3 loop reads CASSEVRWGGSNQPQHF. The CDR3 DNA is TGCGCCAGCAGTGAAGTTCGCTGGGGGGGTAGCAATCAGCCCCAGCATTTT.